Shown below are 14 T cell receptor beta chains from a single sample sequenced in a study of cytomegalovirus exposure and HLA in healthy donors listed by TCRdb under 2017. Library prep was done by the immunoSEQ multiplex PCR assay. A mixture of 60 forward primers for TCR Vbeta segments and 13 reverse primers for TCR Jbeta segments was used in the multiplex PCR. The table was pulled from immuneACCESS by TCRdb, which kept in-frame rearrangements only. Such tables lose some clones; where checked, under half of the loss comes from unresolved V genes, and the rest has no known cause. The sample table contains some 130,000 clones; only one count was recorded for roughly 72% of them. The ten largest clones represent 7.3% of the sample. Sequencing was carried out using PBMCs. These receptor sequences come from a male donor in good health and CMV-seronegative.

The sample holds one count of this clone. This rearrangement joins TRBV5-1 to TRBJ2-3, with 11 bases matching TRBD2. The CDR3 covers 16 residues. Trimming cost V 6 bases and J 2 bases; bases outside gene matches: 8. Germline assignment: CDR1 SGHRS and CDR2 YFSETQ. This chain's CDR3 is CASKKPTSGTTDTQYF. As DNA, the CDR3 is TGCGCCAGCAAAAAGCCGACTAGCGGGACCACAGATACGCAGTATTTT.

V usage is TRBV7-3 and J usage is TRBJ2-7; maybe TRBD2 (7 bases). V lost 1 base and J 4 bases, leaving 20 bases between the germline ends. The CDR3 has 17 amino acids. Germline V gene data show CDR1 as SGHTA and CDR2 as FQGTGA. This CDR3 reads CASSLRRHGGPWYEQYF. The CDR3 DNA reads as TGTGCCAGCAGCTTAAGGCGCCACGGGGGGCCGTGGTACGAGCAGTACTTC.

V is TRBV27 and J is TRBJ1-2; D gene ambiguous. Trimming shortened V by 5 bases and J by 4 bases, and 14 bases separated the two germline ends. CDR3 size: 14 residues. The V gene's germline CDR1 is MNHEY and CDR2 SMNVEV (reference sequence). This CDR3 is CASSPLEELYGYTF. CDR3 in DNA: TGTGCCAGCAGTCCCCTGGAGGAGCTCTATGGCTACACCTTC.

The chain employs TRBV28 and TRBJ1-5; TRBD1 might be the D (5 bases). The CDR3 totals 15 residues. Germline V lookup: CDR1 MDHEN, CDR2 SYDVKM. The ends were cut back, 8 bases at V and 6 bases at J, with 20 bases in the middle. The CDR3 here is CASDGAGNRGQPQHF. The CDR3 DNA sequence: TGTGCCAGCGACGGCGCAGGGAATAGGGGTCAGCCCCAGCATTTT.

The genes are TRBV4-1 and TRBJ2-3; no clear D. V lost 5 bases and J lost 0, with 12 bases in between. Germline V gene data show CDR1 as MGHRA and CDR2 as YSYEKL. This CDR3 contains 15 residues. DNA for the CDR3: TGCGCCAGCAGCGACCTAAAGACTAGCACAGATACGCAGTATTTT. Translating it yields CASSDLKTSTDTQYF.

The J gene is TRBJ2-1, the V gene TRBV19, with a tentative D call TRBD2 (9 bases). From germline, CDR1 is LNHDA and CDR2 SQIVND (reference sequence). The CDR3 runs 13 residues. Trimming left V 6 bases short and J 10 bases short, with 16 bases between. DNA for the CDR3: TGTGCCAGTAGGGACAGGGCGGGAGGGGAGCAGTTCTTC. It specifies CASRDRAGGEQFF. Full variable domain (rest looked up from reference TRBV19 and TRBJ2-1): DGGITQSPKYLFRKEGQNVTLSCEQNLNHDAMYWYRQDPGQGLRLIYYSQIVNDFQKGDIAEGYSVSREKKESFPLTVTSAQKNPTAFYLCASRDRAGGEQFFGPGTRLTVL.

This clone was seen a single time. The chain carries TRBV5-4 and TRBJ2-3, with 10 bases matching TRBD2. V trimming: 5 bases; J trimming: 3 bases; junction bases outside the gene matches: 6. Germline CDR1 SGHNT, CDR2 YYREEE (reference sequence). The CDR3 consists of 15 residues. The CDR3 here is CASRRSGGATDTQYF. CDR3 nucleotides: TGTGCCAGCAGGAGGAGCGGGGGGGCGACAGATACGCAGTATTTT.

CDR3: CASSLTQGSGYF. The CDR3 DNA reads TGTGCCAGCAGCCTAACACAGGGGTCCGGGTATTTT. The rearrangement uses TRBV7-9 and TRBJ2-3, with 7 positions matching TRBD1. Germline loops: CDR1 SEHNR, CDR2 FQNEAQ (reference sequence). V lost 5 bases, J lost 14 bases, and 10 bases stayed unmatched. The CDR3 extends over 12 amino acids.

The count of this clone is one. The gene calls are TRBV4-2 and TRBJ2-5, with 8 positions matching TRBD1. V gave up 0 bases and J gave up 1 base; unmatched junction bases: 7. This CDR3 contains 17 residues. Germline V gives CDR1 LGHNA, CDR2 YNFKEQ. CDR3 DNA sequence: TGTGCCAGCAGCCAAGATACCCAGGGGGCTTCCCAAGAGACCCAGTACTTC. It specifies CASSQDTQGASQETQYF.

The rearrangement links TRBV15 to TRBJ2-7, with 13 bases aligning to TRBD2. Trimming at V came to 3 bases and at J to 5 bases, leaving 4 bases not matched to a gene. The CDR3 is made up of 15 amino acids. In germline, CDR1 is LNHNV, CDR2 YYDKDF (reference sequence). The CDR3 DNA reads TGTGCCACCAGCAGGCCGGGACTAGCGGGGAACGAGCAGTACTTC. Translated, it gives CATSRPGLAGNEQYF.

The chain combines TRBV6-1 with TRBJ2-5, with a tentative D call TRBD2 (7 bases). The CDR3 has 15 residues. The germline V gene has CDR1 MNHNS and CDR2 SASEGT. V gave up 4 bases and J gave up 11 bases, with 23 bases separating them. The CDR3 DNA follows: TGTGCCAGCAGTGGTCGGGGGGCCAGGGACTCGGAGCAGTACTTC. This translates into CASSGRGARDSEQYF.

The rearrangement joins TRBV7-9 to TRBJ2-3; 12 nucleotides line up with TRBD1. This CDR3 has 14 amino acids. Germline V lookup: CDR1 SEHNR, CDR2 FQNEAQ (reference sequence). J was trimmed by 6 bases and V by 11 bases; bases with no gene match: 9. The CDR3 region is CAGIGTGGMDTQYF. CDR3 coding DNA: TGTGCCGGGATCGGGACAGGGGGCATGGATACGCAGTATTTT.

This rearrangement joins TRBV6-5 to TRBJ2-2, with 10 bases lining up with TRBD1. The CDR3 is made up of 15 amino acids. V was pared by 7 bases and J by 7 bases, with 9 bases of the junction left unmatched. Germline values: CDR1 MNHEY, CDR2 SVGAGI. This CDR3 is CASNVGQGRIGELFF. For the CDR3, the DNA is TGTGCCAGCAATGTGGGACAGGGGAGAATCGGGGAGCTGTTTTTT.

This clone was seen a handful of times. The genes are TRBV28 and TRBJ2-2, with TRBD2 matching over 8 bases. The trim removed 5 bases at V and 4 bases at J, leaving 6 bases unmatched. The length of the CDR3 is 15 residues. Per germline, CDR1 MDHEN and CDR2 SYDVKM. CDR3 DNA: TGTGCCAGCAGTCCCGGGGGGGCGGGCACCGGGGAGCTGTTTTTT. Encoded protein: CASSPGGAGTGELFF.